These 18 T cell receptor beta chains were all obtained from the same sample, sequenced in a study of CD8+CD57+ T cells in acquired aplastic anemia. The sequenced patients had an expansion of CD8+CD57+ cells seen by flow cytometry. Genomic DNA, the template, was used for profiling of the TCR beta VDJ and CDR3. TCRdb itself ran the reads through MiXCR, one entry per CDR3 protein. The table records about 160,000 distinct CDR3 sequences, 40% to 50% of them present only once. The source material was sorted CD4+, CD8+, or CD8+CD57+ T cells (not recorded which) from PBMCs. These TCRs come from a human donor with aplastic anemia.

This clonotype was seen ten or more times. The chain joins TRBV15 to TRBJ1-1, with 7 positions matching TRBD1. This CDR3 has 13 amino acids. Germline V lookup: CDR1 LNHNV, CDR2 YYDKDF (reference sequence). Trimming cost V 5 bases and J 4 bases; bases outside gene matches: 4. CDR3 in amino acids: CATSLTGVTEAFF. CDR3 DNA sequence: TGTGCCACCAGCCTTACAGGGGTCACTGAAGCTTTCTTT.

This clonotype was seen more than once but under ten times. This CDR3 is CASSLELRESGELFF. Written as DNA, the CDR3 is TGTGCCAGCAGCTTAGAACTTCGGGAATCCGGGGAGCTGTTTTTT. V and J are TRBV11-1 and TRBJ2-2, with a tentative D call TRBD2 (5 bases). The CDR3 runs to 15 residues. Trimming pared 1 base from V and 6 bases from J, leaving 12 bases between. Germline V gene lookup returns CDR1 SGHAT and CDR2 FQDESV (reference sequence).

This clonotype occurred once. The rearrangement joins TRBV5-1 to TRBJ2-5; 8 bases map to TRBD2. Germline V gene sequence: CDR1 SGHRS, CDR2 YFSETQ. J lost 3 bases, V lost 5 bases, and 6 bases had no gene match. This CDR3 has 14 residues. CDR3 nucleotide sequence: TGCGCCAGCAGTCGAAGCGGGAGTAAAGAGACCCAGTACTTC. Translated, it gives CASSRSGSKETQYF.

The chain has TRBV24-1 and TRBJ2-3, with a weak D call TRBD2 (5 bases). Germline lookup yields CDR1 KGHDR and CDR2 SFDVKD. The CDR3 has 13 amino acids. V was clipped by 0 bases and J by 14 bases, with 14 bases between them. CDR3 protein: CATSDLLGLTTYF. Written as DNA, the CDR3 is TGTGCCACCAGTGATTTGCTTGGACTTACCACGTATTTT.

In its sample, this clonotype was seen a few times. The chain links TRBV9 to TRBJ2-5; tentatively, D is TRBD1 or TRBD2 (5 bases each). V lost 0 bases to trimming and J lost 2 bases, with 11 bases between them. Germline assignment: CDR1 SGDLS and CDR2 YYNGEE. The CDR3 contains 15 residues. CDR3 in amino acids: CASSVGDRTQETQYF. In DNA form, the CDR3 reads TGTGCCAGCAGCGTAGGGGACCGGACTCAAGAGACCCAGTACTTC.

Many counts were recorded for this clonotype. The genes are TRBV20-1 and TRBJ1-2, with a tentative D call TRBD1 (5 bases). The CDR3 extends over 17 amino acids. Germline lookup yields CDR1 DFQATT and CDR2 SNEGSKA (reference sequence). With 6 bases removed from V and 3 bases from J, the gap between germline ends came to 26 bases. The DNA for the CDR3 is TGCAGTGCCACCCCCGGACGGGACCCGAAAATGCACTATGGCTACACCTTC. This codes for CSATPGRDPKMHYGYTF.

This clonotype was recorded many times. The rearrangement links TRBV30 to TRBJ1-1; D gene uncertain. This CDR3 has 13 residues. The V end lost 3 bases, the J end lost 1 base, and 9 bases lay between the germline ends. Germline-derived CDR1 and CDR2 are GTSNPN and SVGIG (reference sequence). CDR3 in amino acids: CAWRGPGNTEAFF. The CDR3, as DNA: TGTGCCTGGAGAGGACCAGGGAACACTGAAGCTTTCTTT.

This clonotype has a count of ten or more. CDR3 bases: TGTGCCAGTAGCCGTCTCCCTGGGACTAGCGGGAGAAATGAGCAGTTCTTC. It is translated as CASSRLPGTSGRNEQFF. This rearrangement joins TRBV19 to TRBJ2-1, with 14 bases identical to TRBD2. This CDR3 region has 17 residues. J gave up 7 bases and V 6 bases, and 11 bases lay outside the gene matches. Germline loops: CDR1 LNHDA, CDR2 SQIVND (reference sequence).

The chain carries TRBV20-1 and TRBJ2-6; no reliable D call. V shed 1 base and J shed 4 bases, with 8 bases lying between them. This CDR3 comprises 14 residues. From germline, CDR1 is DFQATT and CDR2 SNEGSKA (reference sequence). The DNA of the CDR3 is TGCAGTGCTAGAGCAGGAGACGGGGCCAACGTCCTGACTTTC. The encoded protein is CSARAGDGANVLTF.

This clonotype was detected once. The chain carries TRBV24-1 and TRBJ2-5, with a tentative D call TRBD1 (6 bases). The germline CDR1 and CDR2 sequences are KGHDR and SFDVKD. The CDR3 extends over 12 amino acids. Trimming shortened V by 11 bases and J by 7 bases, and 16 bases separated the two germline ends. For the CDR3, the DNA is TGTGCCAGCAGCTGGGGGCAGGGGACCCAGTACTTC. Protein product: CASSWGQGTQYF.

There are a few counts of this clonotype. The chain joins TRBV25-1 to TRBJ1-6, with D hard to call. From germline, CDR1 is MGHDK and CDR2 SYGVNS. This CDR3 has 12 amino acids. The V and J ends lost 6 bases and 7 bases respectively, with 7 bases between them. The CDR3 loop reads CASRAGNSPLHF. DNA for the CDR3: TGTGCCAGCAGGGCCGGAAATTCACCCCTCCACTTT.

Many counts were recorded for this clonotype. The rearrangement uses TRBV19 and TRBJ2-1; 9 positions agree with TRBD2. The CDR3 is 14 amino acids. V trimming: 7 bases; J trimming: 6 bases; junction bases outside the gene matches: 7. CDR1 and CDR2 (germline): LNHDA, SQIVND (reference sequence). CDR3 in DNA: TGTGCCAGTACTAGCGGGAAAGGGGGCAATGAGCAGTTCTTC. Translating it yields CASTSGKGGNEQFF.

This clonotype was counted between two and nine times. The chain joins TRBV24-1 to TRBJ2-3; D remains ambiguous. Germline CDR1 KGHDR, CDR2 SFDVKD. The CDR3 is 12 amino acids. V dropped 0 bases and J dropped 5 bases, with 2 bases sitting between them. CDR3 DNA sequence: TGTGCCACCAGTGATTTGCGAGATACGCAGTATTTT. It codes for CATSDLRDTQYF.

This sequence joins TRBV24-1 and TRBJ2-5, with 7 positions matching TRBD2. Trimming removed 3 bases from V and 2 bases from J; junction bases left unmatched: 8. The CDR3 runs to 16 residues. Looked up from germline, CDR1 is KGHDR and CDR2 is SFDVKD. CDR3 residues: CATSDPLGGIQETQYF. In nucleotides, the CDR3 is TGTGCCACCAGTGATCCCCTCGGGGGGATTCAAGAGACCCAGTACTTC.

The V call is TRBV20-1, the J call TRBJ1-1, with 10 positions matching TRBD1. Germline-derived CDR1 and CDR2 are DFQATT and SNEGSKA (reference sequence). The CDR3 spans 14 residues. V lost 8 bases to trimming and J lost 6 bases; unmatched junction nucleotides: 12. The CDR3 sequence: CSSGDRGRDAEAFF. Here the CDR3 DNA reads TGCAGTTCCGGGGACAGGGGAAGGGACGCTGAAGCTTTCTTT.

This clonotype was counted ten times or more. For the CDR3, the DNA is TGTGCCAGCATCGGGGGTTTGGGCGGCCCCACTGAAGCTTTCTTT. It encodes CASIGGLGGPTEAFF. This chain links TRBV12-3 or TRBV12-4 with TRBJ1-1, with TRBD1 as a possible D gene (5 bases). V was pared by 7 bases and J by 4 bases, with 19 bases between. The CDR3 totals 15 residues.

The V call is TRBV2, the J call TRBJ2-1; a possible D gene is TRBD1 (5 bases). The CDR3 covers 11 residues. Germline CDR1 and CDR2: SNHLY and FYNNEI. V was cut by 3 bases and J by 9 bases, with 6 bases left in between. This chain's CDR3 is CASSDRGEQFF. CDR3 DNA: TGTGCCAGCAGTGATAGGGGTGAGCAGTTCTTC.

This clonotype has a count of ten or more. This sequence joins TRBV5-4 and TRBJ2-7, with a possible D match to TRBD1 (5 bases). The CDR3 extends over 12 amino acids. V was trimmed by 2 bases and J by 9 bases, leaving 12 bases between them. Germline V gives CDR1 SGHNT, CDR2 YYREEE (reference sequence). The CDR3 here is CASSFFEQAQYF. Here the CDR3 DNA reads TGTGCCAGCAGCTTCTTCGAACAGGCGCAGTACTTC.